This entry describes one T cell receptor beta chain. Its cognate antigen is unknown. Method: immunoSEQ multiplex PCR; TCRdb's copy keeps in-frame clones and lacks some. The sample records over a million clones, approximately 80% being singletons. These data originate in a study of shared clonotypes between healthy human individuals. Notes on the study in general: A handful of donors showed sharing of approximately 5% of naive CD4 clonotypes. A small donor pool kept down the genetic and exposure-history diversity that was represented.

Donors were Caucasian adults residing in Nashville, Tennessee, USA. V gave up 1 base and J gave up 8 bases; unmatched junction bases: 8. Germline CDR1 MNHNS, CDR2 SASEGT. This CDR3 has 15 residues. The sequence came from a man younger than 30 in good health. Some clones in this sample may be carry-over from other donors' samples. Sequencing input: memory CD4+ T cells from PBMCs. Specified subset: CD45RA-negative fraction. V gene TRBV6-1 combines with J gene TRBJ2-1, with 7 bases fitting TRBD2. CDR3 nucleotides: TGTGCCAGCAGTGAAGTGACGGGAGGAGGATATGAGCAGTTCTTC. Translating it yields CASSEVTGGGYEQFF.